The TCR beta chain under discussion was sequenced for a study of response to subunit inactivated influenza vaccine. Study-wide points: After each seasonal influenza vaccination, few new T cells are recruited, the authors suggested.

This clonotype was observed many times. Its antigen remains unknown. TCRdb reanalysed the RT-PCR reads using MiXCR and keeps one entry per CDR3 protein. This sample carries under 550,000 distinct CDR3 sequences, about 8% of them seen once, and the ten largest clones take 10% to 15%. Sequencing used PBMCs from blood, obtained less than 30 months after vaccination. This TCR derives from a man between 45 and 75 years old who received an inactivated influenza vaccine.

CDR3 in amino acids: CASSQDRPTYEQYF. The CDR3 DNA is TGTGCCAGCAGCCAAGACAGGCCAACCTACGAGCAGTACTTC. The V and J genes are TRBV7-8 and TRBJ2-7, with a tentative D call TRBD1 (6 bases). Between the trimmed V and J ends, which lost 5 bases and 2 bases, there was a span of 13 bases. The CDR3 is made up of 14 amino acids. The germline V gene encodes CDR1 SGHVS and CDR2 FQNEAQ.